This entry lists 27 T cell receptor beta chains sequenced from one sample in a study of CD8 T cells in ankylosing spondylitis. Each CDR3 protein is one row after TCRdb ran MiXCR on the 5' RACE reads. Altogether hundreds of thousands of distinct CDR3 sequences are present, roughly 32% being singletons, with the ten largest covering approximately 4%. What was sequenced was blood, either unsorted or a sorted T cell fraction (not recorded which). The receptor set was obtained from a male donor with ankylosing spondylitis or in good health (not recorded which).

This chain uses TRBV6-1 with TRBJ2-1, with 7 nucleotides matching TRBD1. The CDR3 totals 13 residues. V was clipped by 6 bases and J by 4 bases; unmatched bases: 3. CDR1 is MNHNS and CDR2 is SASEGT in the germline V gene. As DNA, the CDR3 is TGTGCCAGCAGCCGGGACAGATACAATGAGCAGTTCTTC. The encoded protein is CASSRDRYNEQFF.

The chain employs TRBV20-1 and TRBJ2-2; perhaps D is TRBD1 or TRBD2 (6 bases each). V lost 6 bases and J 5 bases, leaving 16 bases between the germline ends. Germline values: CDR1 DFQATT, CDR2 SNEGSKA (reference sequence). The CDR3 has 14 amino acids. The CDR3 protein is CSAPRGVVTGELFF. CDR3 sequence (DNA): TGCAGTGCCCCTAGGGGGGTTGTAACCGGGGAGCTGTTTTTT.

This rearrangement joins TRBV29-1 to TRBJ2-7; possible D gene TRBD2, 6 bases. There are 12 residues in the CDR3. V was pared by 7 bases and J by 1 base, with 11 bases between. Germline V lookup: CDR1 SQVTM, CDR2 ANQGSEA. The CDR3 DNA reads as TGCAGCGCCTGGGGGGAGTCCTACGAGCAGTACTTC. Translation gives CSAWGESYEQYF.

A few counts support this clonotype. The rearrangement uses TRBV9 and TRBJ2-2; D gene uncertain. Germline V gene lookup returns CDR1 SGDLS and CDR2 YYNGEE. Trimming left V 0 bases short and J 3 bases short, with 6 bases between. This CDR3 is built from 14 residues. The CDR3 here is CASSVDQDTGELFF. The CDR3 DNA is TGTGCCAGCAGCGTAGATCAGGACACCGGGGAGCTGTTTTTT. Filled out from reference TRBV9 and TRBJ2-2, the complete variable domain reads DSGVTQTPKHLITATGQRVTLRCSPRSGDLSVYWYQQSLDQGLQFLIQYYNGEERAKGNILERFSAQQFPDLHSELNLSSLELGDSALYFCASSVDQDTGELFFGEGSRLTVL.

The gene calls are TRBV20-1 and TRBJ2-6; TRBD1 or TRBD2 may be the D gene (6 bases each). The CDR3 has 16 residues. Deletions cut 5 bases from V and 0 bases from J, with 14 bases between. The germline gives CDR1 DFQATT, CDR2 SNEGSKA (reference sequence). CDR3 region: CSARFWGASGANVLTF. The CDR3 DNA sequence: TGCAGTGCTCGGTTTTGGGGGGCCTCTGGGGCCAACGTCCTGACTTTC.

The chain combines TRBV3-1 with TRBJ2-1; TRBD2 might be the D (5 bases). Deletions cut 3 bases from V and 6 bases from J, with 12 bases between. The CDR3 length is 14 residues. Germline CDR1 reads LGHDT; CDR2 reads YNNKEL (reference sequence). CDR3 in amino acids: CASSHRASGNEQFF. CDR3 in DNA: TGTGCCAGCAGCCATAGGGCGAGCGGCAATGAGCAGTTCTTC.

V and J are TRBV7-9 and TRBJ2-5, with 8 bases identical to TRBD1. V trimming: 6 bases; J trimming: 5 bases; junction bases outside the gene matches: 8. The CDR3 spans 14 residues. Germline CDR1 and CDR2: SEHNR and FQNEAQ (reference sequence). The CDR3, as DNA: TGTGCCAGCAGTTCCGACAGGGGACAGGAGACCCAGTACTTC. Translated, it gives CASSSDRGQETQYF.

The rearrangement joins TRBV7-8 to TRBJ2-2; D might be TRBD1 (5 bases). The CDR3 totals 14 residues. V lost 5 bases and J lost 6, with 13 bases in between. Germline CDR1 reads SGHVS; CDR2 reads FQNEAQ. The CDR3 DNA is TGTGCCAGCAGCCAGCGACAGTTCCCCGGGGAGCTGTTTTTT. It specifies CASSQRQFPGELFF.

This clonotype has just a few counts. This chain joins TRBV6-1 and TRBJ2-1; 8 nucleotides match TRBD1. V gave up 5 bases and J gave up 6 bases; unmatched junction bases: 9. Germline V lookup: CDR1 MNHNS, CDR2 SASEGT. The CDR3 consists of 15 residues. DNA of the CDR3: TGTGCCAGCAGTCGTTCAGGGGGCGCGTCCAATGAGCAGTTCTTC. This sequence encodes CASSRSGGASNEQFF.

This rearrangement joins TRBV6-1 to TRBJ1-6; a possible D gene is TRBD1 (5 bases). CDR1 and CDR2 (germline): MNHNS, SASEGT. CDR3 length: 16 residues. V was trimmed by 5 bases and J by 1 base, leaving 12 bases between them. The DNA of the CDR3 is TGTGCCAGCAGTACGCAGGGTGCGTCCTATAATTCACCCCTCCACTTT. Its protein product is CASSTQGASYNSPLHF.

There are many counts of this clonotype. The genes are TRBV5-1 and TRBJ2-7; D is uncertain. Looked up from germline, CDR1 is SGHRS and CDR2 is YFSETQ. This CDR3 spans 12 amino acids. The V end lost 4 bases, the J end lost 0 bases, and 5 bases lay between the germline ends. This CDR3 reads CASSLNSYEQYF. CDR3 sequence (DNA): TGCGCCAGCAGCCTAAACTCCTACGAGCAGTACTTC.

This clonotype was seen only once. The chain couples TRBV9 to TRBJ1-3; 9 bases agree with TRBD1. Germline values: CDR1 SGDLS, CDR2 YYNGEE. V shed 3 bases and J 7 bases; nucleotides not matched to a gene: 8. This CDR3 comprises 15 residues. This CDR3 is CASSGARDRVNTIYF. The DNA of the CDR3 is TGTGCCAGCAGCGGTGCGAGGGACAGGGTGAACACCATATATTTT.

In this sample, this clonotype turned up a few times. CDR3 nucleotide sequence: TGTGCCAGCAGTTTAGGTCAGGAGGTCCACAATGAGCAGTTCTTC. Its protein product is CASSLGQEVHNEQFF. V is TRBV28 and J is TRBJ2-1, with TRBD2 as a possible D gene (5 bases). The germline V gene encodes CDR1 MDHEN and CDR2 SYDVKM. V lost 2 bases to trimming and J lost 5 bases, with 13 bases between them. The CDR3 has 15 amino acids.

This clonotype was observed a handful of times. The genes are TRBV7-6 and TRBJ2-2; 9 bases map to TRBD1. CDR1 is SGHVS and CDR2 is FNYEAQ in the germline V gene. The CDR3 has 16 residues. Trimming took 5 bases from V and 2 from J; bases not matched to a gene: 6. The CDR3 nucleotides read TGTGCCAGCAGCCCGGGACAGGGATCAAACACCGGGGAGCTGTTTTTT. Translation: CASSPGQGSNTGELFF.

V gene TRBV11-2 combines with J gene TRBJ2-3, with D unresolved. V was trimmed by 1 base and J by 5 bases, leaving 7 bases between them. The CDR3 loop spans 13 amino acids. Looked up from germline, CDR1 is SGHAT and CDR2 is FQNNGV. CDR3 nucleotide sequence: TGTGCCAGCAGCTTAGGGCTGGTAGATACGCAGTATTTT. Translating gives CASSLGLVDTQYF.

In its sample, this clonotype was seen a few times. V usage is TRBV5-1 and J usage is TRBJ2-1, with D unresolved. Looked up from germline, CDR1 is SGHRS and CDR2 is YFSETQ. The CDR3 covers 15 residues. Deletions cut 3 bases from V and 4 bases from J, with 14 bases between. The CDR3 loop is CASSSGTGGYNEQFF. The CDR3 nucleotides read TGCGCCAGCAGCTCGGGTACCGGTGGGTACAATGAGCAGTTCTTC.

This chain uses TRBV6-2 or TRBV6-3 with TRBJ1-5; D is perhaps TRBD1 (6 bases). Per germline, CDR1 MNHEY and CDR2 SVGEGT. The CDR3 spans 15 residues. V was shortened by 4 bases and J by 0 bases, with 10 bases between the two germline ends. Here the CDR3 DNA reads TGTGCCAGCAGTTCAGGACAGATTAGCAATCAGCCCCAGCATTTT. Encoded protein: CASSSGQISNQPQHF.

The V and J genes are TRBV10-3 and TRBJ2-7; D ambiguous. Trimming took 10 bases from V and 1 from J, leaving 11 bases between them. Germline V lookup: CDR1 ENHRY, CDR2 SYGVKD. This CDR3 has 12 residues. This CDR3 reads CASLDGSYEQYF. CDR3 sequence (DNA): TGTGCCAGCCTGGACGGTTCCTACGAGCAGTACTTC.

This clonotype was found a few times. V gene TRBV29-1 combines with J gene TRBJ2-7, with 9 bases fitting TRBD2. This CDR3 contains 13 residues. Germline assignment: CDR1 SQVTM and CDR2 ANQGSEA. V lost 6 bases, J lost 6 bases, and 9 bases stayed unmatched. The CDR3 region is CSVVAGAFSEQYF. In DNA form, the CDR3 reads TGCAGCGTAGTAGCGGGGGCATTCTCCGAGCAGTACTTC.

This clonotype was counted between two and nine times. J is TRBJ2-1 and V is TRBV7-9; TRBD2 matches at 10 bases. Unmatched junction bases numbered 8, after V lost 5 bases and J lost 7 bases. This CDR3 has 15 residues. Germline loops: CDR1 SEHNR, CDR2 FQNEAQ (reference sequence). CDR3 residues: CASSTGTSEWNEQFF. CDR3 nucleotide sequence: TGTGCCAGCAGCACCGGGACTAGCGAATGGAATGAGCAGTTCTTC.

The CDR3 nucleotides are TGCAGTGCTAGTGGTGTGGGTAACTGGGGAAACATTCAGTACTTC. Amino acid sequence: CSASGVGNWGNIQYF. V usage is TRBV20-1 and J usage is TRBJ2-4; D gene unclear. The CDR3 loop spans 15 amino acids. V dropped 3 bases and J dropped 6 bases, with 18 bases sitting between them. The germline V gene has CDR1 DFQATT and CDR2 SNEGSKA (reference sequence).

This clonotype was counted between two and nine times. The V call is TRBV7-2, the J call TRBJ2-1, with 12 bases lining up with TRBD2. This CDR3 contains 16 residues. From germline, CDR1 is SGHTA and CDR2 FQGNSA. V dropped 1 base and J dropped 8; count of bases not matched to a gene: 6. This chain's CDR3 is CASSLGASGGADEQFF. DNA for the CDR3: TGTGCCAGCAGCTTAGGGGCTAGCGGGGGGGCAGATGAGCAGTTCTTC.

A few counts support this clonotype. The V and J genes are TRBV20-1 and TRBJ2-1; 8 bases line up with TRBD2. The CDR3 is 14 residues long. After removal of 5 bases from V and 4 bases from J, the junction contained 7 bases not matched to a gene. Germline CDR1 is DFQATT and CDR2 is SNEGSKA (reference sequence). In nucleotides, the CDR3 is TGCAGTGCTGACCCGGGGGGGCCTTACAATGAGCAGTTCTTC. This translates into CSADPGGPYNEQFF.

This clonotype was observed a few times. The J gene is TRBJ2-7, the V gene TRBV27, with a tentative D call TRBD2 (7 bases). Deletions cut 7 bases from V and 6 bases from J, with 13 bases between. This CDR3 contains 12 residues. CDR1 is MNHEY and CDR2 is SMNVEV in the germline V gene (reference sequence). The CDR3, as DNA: TGTGCCAGCAAAGGGGGGGGTGGCGAGCAGTACTTC. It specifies CASKGGGGEQYF.

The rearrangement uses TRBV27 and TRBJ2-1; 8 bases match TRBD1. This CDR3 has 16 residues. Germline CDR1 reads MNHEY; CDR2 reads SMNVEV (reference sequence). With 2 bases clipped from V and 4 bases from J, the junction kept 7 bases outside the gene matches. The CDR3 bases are TGTGCCAGCAGTTTACAGCCGGACAGGGCATACAATGAGCAGTTCTTC. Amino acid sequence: CASSLQPDRAYNEQFF.

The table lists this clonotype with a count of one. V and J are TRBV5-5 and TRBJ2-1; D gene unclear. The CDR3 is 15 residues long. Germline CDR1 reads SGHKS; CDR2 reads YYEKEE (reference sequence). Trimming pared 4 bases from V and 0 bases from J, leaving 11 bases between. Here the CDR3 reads CASSRARSSYNEQFF. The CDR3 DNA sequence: TGTGCCAGCAGCCGCGCTAGAAGCTCCTACAATGAGCAGTTCTTC.

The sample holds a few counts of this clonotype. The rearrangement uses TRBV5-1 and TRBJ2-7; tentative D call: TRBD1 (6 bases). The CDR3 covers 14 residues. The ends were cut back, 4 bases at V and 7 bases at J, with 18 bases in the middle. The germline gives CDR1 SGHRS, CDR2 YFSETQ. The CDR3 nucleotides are TGCGCCAGCAGCCCCCCGACAGGTCTGGAAGAGCAGTACTTC. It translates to CASSPPTGLEEQYF.